A selection of T cell receptor beta chains follows, all from one sample in a study of T cells in localized non-small cell lung cancer. The method was immunoSEQ multiplex PCR; TCRdb's version includes in-frame clones alone and lacks a portion of them. The table records about 26,000 clones, around 85% of them present only once. The sample consisted of peripheral blood, taken before any cancer treatment. The receptors were gathered from a man aged 40 to 70 with stage III squamous cell lung carcinoma. CDR3s include the opening cysteine and the closing phenylalanine or tryptophan. D genes are given only for firm matches. Clone size is given for some rows only: seen once, a few or many times, or a class if the clone is expanded.

j_call	clone_size	d_call	v_call	cdr3_aa	cdr3_nt
TRBJ2-7	.	.	TRBV23-1	CASSQNGGRGSYEQYF	TGCGCCAGCAGTCAGAACGGGGGACGGGGCTCCTACGAGCAGTACTTC
TRBJ2-5	.	TRBD2	TRBV7-9	CASSLGRGDQETQYF	TGTGCCAGCAGCTTAGGGCGGGGGGACCAAGAGACCCAGTACTTC
TRBJ2-1	.	.	TRBV27	CASSLITGSYNEQFF	TGTGCCAGCAGCCTTATTACAGGGTCCTACAATGAGCAGTTCTTC
TRBJ2-1	few	.	TRBV11-2	CASSLPSNRALGNEQFF	TGTGCCAGCAGCTTACCGTCTAATCGGGCTCTAGGTAATGAGCAGTTCTTC
TRBJ2-6	.	.	TRBV12-5	CASGLDHPGTSTRPVGANVLTF	TGTGCTAGTGGTTTGGACCACCCGGGAACCTCTACTCGACCGGTTGGGGCCAACGTCCTGACTTTC
TRBJ2-3	once	.	TRBV19	CASSITGGTDTQYF	TGTGCCAGTAGTATAACGGGGGGCACAGATACGCAGTATTTT
TRBJ2-2	.	TRBD2	TRBV9	CASSVTSGRTGELFF	TGTGCCAGCAGCGTAACTAGCGGGAGAACCGGGGAGCTGTTTTTT
TRBJ1-5	.	.	TRBV2	CASSKEDQPQHF	TGTGCCAGCAGTAAAGAAGATCAGCCCCAGCATTTT
TRBJ1-2	.	.	TRBV30	CAWKGRLNYGYTF	TGTGCCTGGAAGGGCCGCCTAAACTATGGCTACACCTTC
TRBJ2-1	.	TRBD1	TRBV5-1	CASSRRYSRQGDSYNEQFF	TGCGCCAGCAGCCGACGCTACTCCAGACAGGGGGACTCCTACAATGAGCAGTTCTTC
TRBJ1-5	.	TRBD1	TRBV18	CASSDRVYQPQHF	TGTGCCAGCTCCGACAGGGTCTATCAGCCCCAGCATTTT
TRBJ1-2	.	.	TRBV28	CASAGAARYGYTF	TGTGCCTCCGCCGGGGCCGCCCGCTATGGCTACACCTTC
TRBJ1-4	.	TRBD1	TRBV18	CASSPPGQGDEKLFF	TGTGCCAGCTCACCACCGGGACAGGGTGACGAAAAACTGTTTTTT
TRBJ2-2	once	.	TRBV6-6	CASSDPTGELFF	TGTGCCAGCAGCGACCCCACCGGGGAGCTGTTTTTT
TRBJ1-1	few	.	TRBV30	CAWSPQGKGEAFF	TGTGCCTGGAGTCCCCAGGGGAAGGGTGAAGCTTTCTTT
TRBJ2-2	.	TRBD2	TRBV7-8	CASSAAPGTSAGELFF	TGTGCCAGCAGCGCCGCCCCCGGGACTAGTGCCGGGGAGCTGTTTTTT
TRBJ2-1	few	.	TRBV7-2	CASSPYNYNEQFF	TGTGCCAGCAGCCCGTACAACTACAATGAGCAGTTCTTC
TRBJ2-3	once	.	TRBV10-3	CAISESMGTSTDTQYF	TGTGCCATCAGTGAGTCGATGGGGACTAGCACAGATACGCAGTATTTT
TRBJ2-2	medium-sized	TRBD2	TRBV19	CASSIGSGGATGELFF	TGTGCCAGTAGTATTGGAAGCGGGGGAGCGACCGGGGAGCTGTTTTTT
TRBJ2-5	.	.	TRBV6-6	CASSYAVFYF	TGTGCCAGCAGTTACGCCGTCTTCTACTTC
TRBJ2-2	few	.	TRBV7-8	CASSLDPAGASNTGELFF	TGTGCCAGCAGCTTAGATCCCGCAGGGGCTTCGAACACCGGGGAGCTGTTTTTT
TRBJ2-3	few	.	TRBV2	CASSWAPGNTDTQYF	TGTGCCAGCAGTTGGGCCCCTGGAAACACAGATACGCAGTATTTT
TRBJ1-4	few	TRBD1	TRBV27	CASRTRDRGVKLFF	TGTGCCAGCAGGACTAGGGACAGGGGTGTAAAACTGTTTTTT
TRBJ2-2	.	.	TRBV6-5	CASKPGSSSGELFF	TGTGCCAGCAAACCTGGTAGCTCGTCCGGGGAGCTGTTTTTT
TRBJ2-1	.	TRBD2	TRBV6-1	CAARGGSYNEQFF	TGTGCCGCCCGGGGGGGGTCCTACAATGAGCAGTTCTTC
TRBJ2-5	.	.	TRBV7-6	CASKLFPDANLQETQYF	TGTGCCAGCAAATTATTCCCAGATGCTAATCTACAAGAGACCCAGTACTTC
TRBJ2-2	.	.	TRBV13	CASGWAAGELFF	TGTGCCAGCGGGTGGGCCGCCGGGGAGCTGTTTTTT
TRBJ1-3	.	.	TRBV9	CASSVASQVDTIYF	TGTGCCAGCAGCGTAGCTTCCCAGGTTGACACCATATATTTT